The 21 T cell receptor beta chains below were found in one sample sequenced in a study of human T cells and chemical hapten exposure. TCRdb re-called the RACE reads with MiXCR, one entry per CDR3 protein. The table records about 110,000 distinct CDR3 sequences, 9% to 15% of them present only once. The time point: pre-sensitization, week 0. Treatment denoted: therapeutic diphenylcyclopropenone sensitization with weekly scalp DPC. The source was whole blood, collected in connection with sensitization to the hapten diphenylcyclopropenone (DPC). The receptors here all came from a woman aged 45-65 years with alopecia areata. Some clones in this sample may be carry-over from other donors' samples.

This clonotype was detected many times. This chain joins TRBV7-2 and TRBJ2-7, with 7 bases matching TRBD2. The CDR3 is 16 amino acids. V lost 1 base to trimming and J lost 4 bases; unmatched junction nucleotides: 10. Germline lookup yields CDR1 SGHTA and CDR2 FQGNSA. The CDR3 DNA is TGTGCCAGCAGCTTAGGGAGTTCGACAGCGGGGTACGAGCAGTACTTC. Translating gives CASSLGSSTAGYEQYF.

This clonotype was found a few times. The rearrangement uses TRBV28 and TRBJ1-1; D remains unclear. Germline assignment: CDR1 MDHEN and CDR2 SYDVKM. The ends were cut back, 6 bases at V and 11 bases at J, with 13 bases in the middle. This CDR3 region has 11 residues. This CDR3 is CASSSDQWAFF. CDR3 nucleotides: TGTGCCAGCAGCTCGGACCAGTGGGCTTTCTTT.

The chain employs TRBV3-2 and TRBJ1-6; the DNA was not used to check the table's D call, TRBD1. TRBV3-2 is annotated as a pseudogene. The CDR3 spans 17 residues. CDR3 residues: CASSQFRNRPLYSALHF. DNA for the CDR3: TGTGCCAGCAGCCAATTTAGGAACAGGCCTCTTTATTCGGCCCTCCACTTT.

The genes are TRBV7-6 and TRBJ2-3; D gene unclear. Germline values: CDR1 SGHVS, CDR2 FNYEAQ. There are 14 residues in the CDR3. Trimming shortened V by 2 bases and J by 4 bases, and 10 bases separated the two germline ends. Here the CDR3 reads CASSLSRWADTQYF. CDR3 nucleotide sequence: TGTGCCAGCAGCTTATCTAGATGGGCAGATACGCAGTATTTT.

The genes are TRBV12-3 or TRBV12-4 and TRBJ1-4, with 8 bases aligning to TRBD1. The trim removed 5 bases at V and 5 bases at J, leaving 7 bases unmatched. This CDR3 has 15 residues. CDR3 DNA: TGTGCCAGCAGTCCCCGGACAGGGATCAATGAAAAACTGTTTTTT. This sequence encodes CASSPRTGINEKLFF.

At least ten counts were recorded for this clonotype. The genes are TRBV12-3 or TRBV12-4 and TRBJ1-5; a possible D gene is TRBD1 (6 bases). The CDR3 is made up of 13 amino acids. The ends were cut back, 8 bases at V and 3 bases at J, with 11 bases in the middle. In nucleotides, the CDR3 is TGTGCCAGCGCGGACAGACACAATCAGCCCCAGCATTTT. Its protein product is CASADRHNQPQHF.

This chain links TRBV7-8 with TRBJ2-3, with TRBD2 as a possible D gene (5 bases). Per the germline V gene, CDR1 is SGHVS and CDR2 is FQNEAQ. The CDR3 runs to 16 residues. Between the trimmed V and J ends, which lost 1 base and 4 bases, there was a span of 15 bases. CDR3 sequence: CASSLDGRRIPDTQYF. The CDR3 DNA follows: TGTGCCAGCAGCTTAGACGGGCGGAGGATCCCAGATACGCAGTATTTT.

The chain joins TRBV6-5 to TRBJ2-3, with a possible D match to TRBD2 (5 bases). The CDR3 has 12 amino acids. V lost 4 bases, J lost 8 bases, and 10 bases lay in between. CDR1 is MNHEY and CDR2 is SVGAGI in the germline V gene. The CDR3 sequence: CASSSSAGTQYF. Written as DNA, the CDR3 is TGTGCCAGCAGTTCCTCCGCGGGTACGCAGTATTTT.

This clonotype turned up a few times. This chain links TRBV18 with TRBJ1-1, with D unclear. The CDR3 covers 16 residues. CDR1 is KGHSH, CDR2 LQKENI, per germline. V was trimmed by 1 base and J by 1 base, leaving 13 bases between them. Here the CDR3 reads CASSPLSTGENTEAFF. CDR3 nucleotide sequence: TGTGCCAGCTCACCACTAAGCACCGGGGAGAACACTGAAGCTTTCTTT. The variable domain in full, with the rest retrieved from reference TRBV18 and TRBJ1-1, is NAGVMQNPRHLVRRRGQEARLRCSPMKGHSHVYWYRQLPEEGLKFMVYLQKENIIDESGMPKERFSAEFPKEGPSILRIQQVVRGDSAAYFCASSPLSTGENTEAFFGQGTRLTVV.

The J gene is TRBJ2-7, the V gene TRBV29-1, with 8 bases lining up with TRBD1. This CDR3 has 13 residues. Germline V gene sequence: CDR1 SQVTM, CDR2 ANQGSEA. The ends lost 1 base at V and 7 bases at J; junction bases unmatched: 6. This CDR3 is CSVEGDRHREQYF. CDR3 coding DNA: TGCAGCGTTGAAGGGGACAGGCATCGAGAGCAGTACTTC.

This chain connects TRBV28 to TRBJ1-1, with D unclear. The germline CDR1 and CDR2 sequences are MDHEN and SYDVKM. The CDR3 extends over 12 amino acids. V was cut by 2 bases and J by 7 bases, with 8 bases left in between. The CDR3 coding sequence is TGTGCCAGCAGTTTAGAGGGCCGTGAAGCTTTCTTT. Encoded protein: CASSLEGREAFF.

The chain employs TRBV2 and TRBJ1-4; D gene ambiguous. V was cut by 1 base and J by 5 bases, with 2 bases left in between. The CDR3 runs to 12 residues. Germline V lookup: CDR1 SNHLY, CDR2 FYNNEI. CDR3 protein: CASSEGNEKLFF. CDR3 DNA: TGTGCCAGCAGTGAAGGAAATGAAAAACTGTTTTTT.

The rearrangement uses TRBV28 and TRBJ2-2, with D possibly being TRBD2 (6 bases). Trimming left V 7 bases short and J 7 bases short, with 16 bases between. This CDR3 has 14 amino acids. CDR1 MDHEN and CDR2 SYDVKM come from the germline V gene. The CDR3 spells CASTFQGAGGELFF. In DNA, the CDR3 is TGTGCCAGCACCTTCCAGGGAGCGGGCGGGGAGCTGTTTTTT.

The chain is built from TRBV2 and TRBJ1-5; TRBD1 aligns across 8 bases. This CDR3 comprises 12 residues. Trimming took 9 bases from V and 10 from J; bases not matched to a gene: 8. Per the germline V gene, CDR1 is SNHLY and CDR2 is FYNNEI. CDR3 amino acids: CASGQGRGPQHF. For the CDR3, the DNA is TGTGCCAGTGGACAGGGAAGAGGTCCCCAGCATTTT.

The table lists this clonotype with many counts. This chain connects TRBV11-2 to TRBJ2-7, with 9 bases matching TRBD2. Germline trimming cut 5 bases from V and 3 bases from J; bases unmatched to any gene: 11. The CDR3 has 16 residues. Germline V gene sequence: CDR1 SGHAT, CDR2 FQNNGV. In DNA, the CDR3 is TGTGCCAGCAGCCCCCTCCCCGCTAGCGGGATCTACGAGCAGTACTTC. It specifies CASSPLPASGIYEQYF.

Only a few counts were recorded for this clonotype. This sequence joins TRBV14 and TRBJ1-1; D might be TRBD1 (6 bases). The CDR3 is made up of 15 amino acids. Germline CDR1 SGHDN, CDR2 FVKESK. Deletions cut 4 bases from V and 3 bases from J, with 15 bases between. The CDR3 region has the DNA TGTGCCAGCAGCCGAGTACAGGGACCCTACACTGAAGCTTTCTTT. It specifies CASSRVQGPYTEAFF. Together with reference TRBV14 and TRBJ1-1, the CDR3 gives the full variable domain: EAGVTQFPSHSVIEKGQTVTLRCDPISGHDNLYWYRRVMGKEIKFLLHFVKESKQDESGMPNNRFLAERTGGTYSTLKVQPAELEDSGVYFCASSRVQGPYTEAFFGQGTRLTVV.

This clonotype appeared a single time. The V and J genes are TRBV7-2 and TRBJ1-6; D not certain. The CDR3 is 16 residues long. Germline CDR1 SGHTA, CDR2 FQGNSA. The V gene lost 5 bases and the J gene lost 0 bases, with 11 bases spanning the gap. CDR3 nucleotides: TGTGCCAGCAGCATAAGAGGGAGCTCCTATAATTCACCCCTCCACTTT. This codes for CASSIRGSSYNSPLHF.

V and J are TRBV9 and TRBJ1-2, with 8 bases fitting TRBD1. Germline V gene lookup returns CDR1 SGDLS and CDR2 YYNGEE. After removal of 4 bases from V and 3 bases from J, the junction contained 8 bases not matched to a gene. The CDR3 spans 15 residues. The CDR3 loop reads CASSPRTGTDYGYTF. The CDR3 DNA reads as TGTGCCAGCAGCCCCCGGACAGGGACGGACTATGGCTACACCTTC.

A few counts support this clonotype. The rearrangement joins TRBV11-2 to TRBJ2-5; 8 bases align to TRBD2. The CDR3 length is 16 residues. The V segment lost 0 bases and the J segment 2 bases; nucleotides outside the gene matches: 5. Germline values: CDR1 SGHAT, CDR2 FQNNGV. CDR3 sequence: CASSLEQSGGQETQYF. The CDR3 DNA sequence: TGTGCCAGCAGCTTAGAACAAAGCGGGGGACAAGAGACCCAGTACTTC.

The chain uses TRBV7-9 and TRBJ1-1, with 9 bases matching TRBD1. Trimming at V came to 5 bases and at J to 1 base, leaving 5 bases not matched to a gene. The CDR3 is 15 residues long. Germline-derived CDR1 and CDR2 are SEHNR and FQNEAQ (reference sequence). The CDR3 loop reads CASSLRDRENTEAFF. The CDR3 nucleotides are TGTGCCAGCAGCCTCCGGGACAGGGAGAACACTGAAGCTTTCTTT.

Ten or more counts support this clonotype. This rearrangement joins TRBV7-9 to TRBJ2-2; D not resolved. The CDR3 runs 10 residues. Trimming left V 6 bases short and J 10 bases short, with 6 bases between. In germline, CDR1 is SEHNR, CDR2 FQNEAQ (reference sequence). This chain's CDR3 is CASSSKELFF. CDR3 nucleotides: TGTGCCAGCAGTTCCAAGGAGCTGTTTTTT.